These T cell receptor beta chains were read from a single sample in a study of yellow fever vaccine responses in identical twins. TCRdb itself ran the RT-PCR reads through MiXCR, one entry per CDR3 protein. The sample has about 6,900 distinct CDR3 sequences, roughly 84% seen once. The sequenced sample was T cells from blood (PBMCs), unsorted or a sorted subset (not recorded which), obtained before or after yellow fever vaccination (not recorded which). The receptors derive from a woman aged 18-29 years who received the yellow fever vaccine. Both conserved end residues are part of each CDR3. Fields, in order: J gene, V gene, D gene, clone size, CDR3 protein, CDR3 DNA. A D gene is named only where the DNA matches it firmly. Part of the rows lack a size; the others show once, few, many or a class for expanded clones.

J gene: TRBJ2-3
V gene: TRBV29-1
D gene: TRBD2
clone size: NA
CDR3 protein: CSVRGGTDTQYF
CDR3 DNA: TGCAGCGTCCGGGGGGGCACAGATACGCAGTATTTT

J gene: TRBJ2-1
V gene: TRBV27
D gene: TRBD2
clone size: NA
CDR3 protein: CASSWTSGVDEQFF
CDR3 DNA: TGTGCCAGCAGTTGGACTAGCGGGGTAGATGAGCAGTTCTTC

J gene: TRBJ2-7
V gene: TRBV28
D gene: TRBD2
clone size: NA
CDR3 protein: CASRAGAEQYF
CDR3 DNA: TGTGCCAGCAGAGCGGGGGCCGAGCAGTACTTC

J gene: TRBJ1-2
V gene: TRBV7-9
D gene: NA
clone size: NA
CDR3 protein: CASSTSGPYYGYTF
CDR3 DNA: TGTGCCAGCAGCACGAGCGGACCGTACTATGGCTACACCTTC

J gene: TRBJ1-5
V gene: TRBV12-3/TRBV12-4
D gene: NA
clone size: NA
CDR3 protein: CASTLQPQHF
CDR3 DNA: TGTGCCAGCACGTTGCAACCCCAGCATTTT

J gene: TRBJ2-1
V gene: TRBV19
D gene: NA
clone size: NA
CDR3 protein: CASSMGWDEQFF
CDR3 DNA: TGTGCCAGTAGTATGGGATGGGATGAGCAGTTCTTC

J gene: TRBJ2-2
V gene: TRBV2
D gene: TRBD1
clone size: once
CDR3 protein: CASSATGDDTGELFF
CDR3 DNA: TGTGCCAGCAGTGCGACAGGGGATGACACCGGGGAGCTGTTTTTT

J gene: TRBJ2-7
V gene: TRBV19
D gene: NA
clone size: NA
CDR3 protein: CASTSSGLSYEQYF
CDR3 DNA: TGTGCCAGTACCTCCAGCGGGCTCTCCTACGAGCAGTACTTC

J gene: TRBJ1-1
V gene: TRBV7-9
D gene: TRBD1
clone size: NA
CDR3 protein: CASIITGGEAFF
CDR3 DNA: TGTGCCAGCATCATAACAGGGGGAGAAGCTTTCTTT

J gene: TRBJ2-7
V gene: TRBV11-3
D gene: NA
clone size: NA
CDR3 protein: CASSLAAGLGYEQYF
CDR3 DNA: TGTGCCAGCAGCTTAGCAGCCGGTCTAGGCTACGAGCAGTACTTC

J gene: TRBJ1-2
V gene: TRBV21-1
D gene: NA
clone size: NA
CDR3 protein: CASRDQRGYGYTF
CDR3 DNA: TGTGCCAGCCGGGACCAGCGGGGGTATGGCTACACCTTC

J gene: TRBJ2-1
V gene: TRBV29-1
D gene: TRBD2
clone size: NA
CDR3 protein: CSALAEGHEQFF
CDR3 DNA: TGCAGCGCCCTAGCGGAGGGTCATGAGCAGTTCTTC

J gene: TRBJ2-7
V gene: TRBV9
D gene: TRBD2
clone size: NA
CDR3 protein: CASSPGDYLGEQYF
CDR3 DNA: TGTGCCAGCAGCCCCGGGGACTACCTGGGGGAGCAGTACTTC

J gene: TRBJ1-1
V gene: TRBV7-9
D gene: NA
clone size: NA
CDR3 protein: CASSLLGSDTEAFF
CDR3 DNA: TGTGCCAGCAGCTTATTGGGGTCGGACACTGAAGCTTTCTTT

J gene: TRBJ2-3
V gene: TRBV5-4
D gene: TRBD1
clone size: NA
CDR3 protein: CASSLLIQGADTQYF
CDR3 DNA: TGTGCCAGCAGCTTGTTAATCCAGGGGGCAGATACGCAGTATTTT

J gene: TRBJ2-1
V gene: TRBV12-3/TRBV12-4
D gene: TRBD2
clone size: NA
CDR3 protein: CASSSGLAAYNEQFF
CDR3 DNA: TGTGCCAGCAGTTCAGGACTAGCCGCCTACAATGAGCAGTTCTTC

J gene: TRBJ2-5
V gene: TRBV11-1
D gene: TRBD1
clone size: NA
CDR3 protein: CASSHRGLETQYF
CDR3 DNA: TGTGCCAGCAGCCACAGGGGGTTAGAGACCCAGTACTTC

J gene: TRBJ2-5
V gene: TRBV12-3/TRBV12-4
D gene: NA
clone size: once
CDR3 protein: CASSLPRERGETQYF
CDR3 DNA: TGTGCCAGCAGTTTACCCCGGGAGAGAGGAGAGACCCAGTACTTC

J gene: TRBJ2-3
V gene: TRBV2
D gene: NA
clone size: NA
CDR3 protein: CASPDTQYF
CDR3 DNA: TGTGCCAGCCCAGATACGCAGTATTTT

J gene: TRBJ2-7
V gene: TRBV14
D gene: TRBD1
clone size: NA
CDR3 protein: CASSPGQGIYEQYF
CDR3 DNA: TGTGCCAGCAGCCCGGGACAGGGTATCTACGAGCAGTACTTC

J gene: TRBJ2-1
V gene: TRBV11-2
D gene: TRBD1
clone size: NA
CDR3 protein: CASSLVPEGADEQFF
CDR3 DNA: TGTGCCAGCAGCTTAGTTCCAGAGGGGGCGGATGAGCAGTTCTTC

J gene: TRBJ1-6
V gene: TRBV30
D gene: NA
clone size: NA
CDR3 protein: CACSNSPLHF
CDR3 DNA: TGTGCCTGTTCAAATTCACCCCTCCACTTT

J gene: TRBJ2-1
V gene: TRBV6-1
D gene: TRBD2
clone size: NA
CDR3 protein: CASSTGTSYSYEQFF
CDR3 DNA: TGTGCCAGCAGCACCGGGACTAGCTACTCCTATGAGCAGTTCTTC

J gene: TRBJ2-1
V gene: TRBV29-1
D gene: NA
clone size: NA
CDR3 protein: CSVEEGVLNEQFF
CDR3 DNA: TGCAGCGTTGAAGAAGGCGTACTCAATGAGCAGTTCTTC

J gene: TRBJ2-3
V gene: TRBV29-1
D gene: TRBD2
clone size: once
CDR3 protein: CSVEEWEREPSDTQYF
CDR3 DNA: TGCAGCGTTGAAGAGTGGGAGCGGGAGCCCTCAGATACGCAGTATTTT

J gene: TRBJ2-7
V gene: TRBV3-1
D gene: NA
clone size: NA
CDR3 protein: CASSQYQSSAYEQYF
CDR3 DNA: TGTGCCAGCAGCCAGTACCAAAGCTCGGCCTACGAGCAGTACTTC

J gene: TRBJ2-3
V gene: TRBV11-1
D gene: NA
clone size: NA
CDR3 protein: CASSFSSGEVTDTQYF
CDR3 DNA: TGTGCCAGCAGCTTCTCCTCGGGAGAGGTAACAGATACGCAGTATTTT